Each of the 20 T cell receptor beta chains below was sequenced from the same sample in a study of blood T cell repertoires in COVID-19 (dated by TCRdb to the early 2020s). Libraries were prepared through the immunoSEQ multiplex PCR assay. TCRdb obtained this table from immuneACCESS and retained in-frame rearrangements with V and J assigned. These tables miss some clones; where compared with another copy, unresolved V genes account for less than half of the shortfall, and the remainder is unexplained. This sample holds under 200,000 clones; 85% to 90% were observed only once. 0.45% to 0.6% of the sample is held by the ten biggest clonotypes. The sequenced sample was peripheral blood. These receptors all stem from a man between 60 and 70 years old with COVID-19, enrolled during active disease.

With respect to this clone: At the DNA level, this CDR3 is encoded by other sequences in the same sample as well. The gene calls are TRBV29-1 and TRBJ1-1, with a weak D call TRBD1 (6 bases). The V and J ends lost 4 bases and 0 bases respectively, with 9 bases between them. Per germline, CDR1 SQVTM and CDR2 ANQGSEA. CDR3 length: 13 amino acids. CDR3: CSVGQGLNTEAFF. In nucleotides, the CDR3 is TGCAGCGTTGGTCAGGGGTTGAACACTGAAGCTTTCTTT.

This chain uses TRBV6-6 with TRBJ1-1; D unclear. V gave up 8 bases and J gave up 0 bases, with 16 bases separating them. Per germline, CDR1 MNHNY and CDR2 SVGAGI (reference sequence). CDR3 length: 15 residues. Written as DNA, the CDR3 is TGTGCCAGCGTCCTAAGCGCGGTCATGAACACTGAAGCTTTCTTT. It is translated as CASVLSAVMNTEAFF.

This clone was recorded only once. The genes are TRBV11-2 and TRBJ1-1, with a weak D call TRBD1 (6 bases). Trimming removed 0 bases from V and 11 bases from J, with 16 bases in between. Germline-derived CDR1 and CDR2 are SGHAT and FQNNGV. The CDR3 runs 14 residues. This chain's CDR3 is CASSLELGQIRAFF. The CDR3 DNA is TGTGCCAGCAGCTTAGAACTCGGACAGATTAGGGCTTTCTTT.

This clone was seen only a few times. The chain links TRBV9 to TRBJ1-1; a weak D match, TRBD1 (6 bases). V dropped 4 bases and J dropped 1 base, with 17 bases sitting between them. The CDR3 is made up of 16 amino acids. CDR1 SGDLS and CDR2 YYNGEE come from the germline V gene. CDR3 in amino acids: CASSPRVGTPNTEAFF. The CDR3 DNA reads TGTGCCAGCAGCCCGCGAGTCGGGACACCGAACACTGAAGCTTTCTTT. Combining the CDR3 with reference TRBV9 and TRBJ1-1 gives the whole variable domain DSGVTQTPKHLITATGQRVTLRCSPRSGDLSVYWYQQSLDQGLQFLIQYYNGEERAKGNILERFSAQQFPDLHSELNLSSLELGDSALYFCASSPRVGTPNTEAFFGQGTRLTVV.

The chain is built from TRBV10-1 and TRBJ2-1; TRBD2 aligns across 7 bases. The CDR3 is 17 amino acids. J was trimmed by 6 bases and V by 5 bases; bases with no gene match: 16. Germline V CDR1 and CDR2: WNHNN, SYGVQD (reference sequence). DNA for the CDR3: TGCGCCAGCAGTAAGGCTAGCGGAACAACTCTGACCAATGAGCAGTTCTTC. Translation: CASSKASGTTLTNEQFF.

The rearrangement uses TRBV6-1 and TRBJ2-7; 9 bases map to TRBD2. V lost 1 base, J lost 3 bases, and 4 bases stayed unmatched. The CDR3 has 15 residues. The germline V gene encodes CDR1 MNHNS and CDR2 SASEGT. The CDR3 region has the DNA TGTGCCAGCAGTGAAGTAGAGACTAGCGGCTACGAGCAGTACTTC. It specifies CASSEVETSGYEQYF.

V usage is TRBV3-1 (or the pseudogene TRBV3-2) and J usage is TRBJ1-1, with TRBD1 matching 8 bases. The CDR3 extends over 15 amino acids. From germline, CDR1 is LGHDT and CDR2 YNNKEL (reference sequence). The V gene end was trimmed by 7 bases and the J gene end by 1 base; junction bases not matched to a gene: 8. The chain's CDR3 is CASTPTDRGNTEAFF. CDR3 nucleotides: TGTGCCAGCACCCCTACAGACAGGGGGAACACTGAAGCTTTCTTT.

V and J are TRBV2 and TRBJ2-3, with TRBD1 matching 10 bases. The CDR3 has 16 residues. V was pared by 6 bases and J by 2 bases, with 8 bases of the junction left unmatched. The germline gives CDR1 SNHLY, CDR2 FYNNEI. The CDR3 sequence is CASRRGQGISTDTQYF. The CDR3 nucleotides read TGTGCCAGCAGAAGGGGACAGGGGATATCCACAGATACGCAGTATTTT.

This chain connects TRBV7-2 to TRBJ1-1; D unresolved. Germline-derived CDR1 and CDR2 are SGHTA and FQGNSA. The V end lost 3 bases, the J end lost 7 bases, and 15 bases lay between the germline ends. The CDR3 runs 14 residues. DNA of the CDR3: TGTGCCAGCAGCTTGCAGTCCGGGTTTCTTGAAGCTTTCTTT. Protein sequence: CASSLQSGFLEAFF.

The chain joins TRBV7-9 to TRBJ2-2; TRBD1 might be the D (7 bases). Germline V CDR1 and CDR2: SEHNR, FQNEAQ (reference sequence). The CDR3 totals 16 residues. V was trimmed by 4 bases and J by 2 bases, leaving 14 bases between them. CDR3 in DNA: TGTGCCAGCAGCTCCGAACAGGGGACTAACACCGGGGAGCTGTTTTTT. It translates to CASSSEQGTNTGELFF.

The genes are TRBV19 and TRBJ2-5; TRBD2 matches 9 bases. V lost 4 bases, J lost 4 bases, and 1 base stayed unmatched. From germline, CDR1 is LNHDA and CDR2 SQIVND (reference sequence). This CDR3 has 13 amino acids. The CDR3 sequence is CASSTSGVETQYF. The CDR3 region has the DNA TGTGCCAGTAGTACTAGCGGGGTAGAGACCCAGTACTTC.

The CDR3 nucleotides read TGTGCCAGCAGTGAGTTTGCGGGCACCGGGGAGCTGTTTTTT. Its translation: CASSEFAGTGELFF. The chain joins TRBV2 to TRBJ2-2; possibly TRBD2 for D (5 bases). From germline, CDR1 is SNHLY and CDR2 FYNNEI. The length of the CDR3 is 14 residues. Between the trimmed V and J ends, which lost 3 bases and 4 bases, there was a span of 9 bases.

Here the CDR3 DNA reads TGTGCCAGCAGTTATTCGGGACAGGCGAACACTGAAGCTTTCTTT. The encoded protein is CASSYSGQANTEAFF. V usage is TRBV28 and J usage is TRBJ1-1; 8 bases agree with TRBD1. The CDR3 sequence is 15 residues long. The V and J ends lost 4 bases and 1 base, in that order; junction bases with no gene match: 5. The germline V gene encodes CDR1 MDHEN and CDR2 SYDVKM.

Turning to this clone: The same CDR3 is also encoded by other DNA sequences in this sample. The V and J genes are TRBV6-5 and TRBJ1-2; 11 nucleotides line up with TRBD1. Germline CDR1 reads MNHEY; CDR2 reads SVGAGI. This CDR3 contains 15 residues. V lost 4 bases and J lost 2; bases outside the gene matches: 3. The CDR3 sequence: CASSSWTGGNYGYTF. The CDR3 DNA follows: TGTGCCAGCAGTTCCTGGACAGGGGGCAACTATGGCTACACCTTC.

The chain recombines TRBV6-5 with TRBJ2-2, with D possibly being TRBD2 (6 bases). Per germline, CDR1 MNHEY and CDR2 SVGAGI. The V and J ends lost 6 bases and 4 bases respectively, with 12 bases between them. This CDR3 is 14 amino acids long. CDR3 in amino acids: CASSVRDSTGELFF. The CDR3 DNA is TGTGCCAGCAGCGTAAGGGACTCCACCGGGGAGCTGTTTTTT.

The J gene is TRBJ1-2, the V gene TRBV9, with a possible D match to TRBD1 (5 bases). The CDR3 covers 15 residues. Per germline, CDR1 SGDLS and CDR2 YYNGEE. The V end lost 3 bases, the J end lost 2 bases, and 14 bases lay between the germline ends. The CDR3 region has the DNA TGTGCCAGCAGCGCTGGGCAGGGAAGAAACTATGGCTACACCTTC. The encoded protein is CASSAGQGRNYGYTF. Full variable domain (outside the CDR3, taken from reference TRBV9 and TRBJ1-2): DSGVTQTPKHLITATGQRVTLRCSPRSGDLSVYWYQQSLDQGLQFLIQYYNGEERAKGNILERFSAQQFPDLHSELNLSSLELGDSALYFCASSAGQGRNYGYTFGSGTRLTVV.

This clone came up once. The chain links TRBV4-2 to TRBJ1-2; the D gene is possibly TRBD1 (6 bases). Germline-derived CDR1 and CDR2 are LGHNA and YNFKEQ. The V and J ends lost 0 bases and 2 bases respectively, with 10 bases between them. The CDR3 runs 15 residues. The CDR3 protein is CASSQEQGANYGYTF. In DNA, the CDR3 is TGTGCCAGCAGCCAAGAACAGGGCGCAAACTATGGCTACACCTTC.

In its sample, this clone was seen once. V gene TRBV25-1 combines with J gene TRBJ1-6, with TRBD1 matching 8 bases. The junction had 5 bases not matched to a gene; V was cut back by 8 bases and J by 5 bases. This CDR3 comprises 14 residues. From germline, CDR1 is MGHDK and CDR2 SYGVNS. In nucleotides, the CDR3 is TGTGCCAGCGCCGGGACAGGACATAATTCACCCCTCCACTTT. Its translation: CASAGTGHNSPLHF.

The chain is built from TRBV6-5 and TRBJ1-6, with D perhaps matching TRBD1 (5 bases). V lost 7 bases and J lost 10, with 20 bases in between. This CDR3 spans 15 amino acids. Germline CDR1 and CDR2: MNHEY and SVGAGI. The CDR3 sequence: CASTMTLTERSPLHF. The CDR3 DNA reads as TGTGCCAGCACCATGACACTGACAGAGAGGTCACCCCTCCACTTT.

This clone has only one observation. The CDR3 sequence is CASSPGAPRTQYF. The CDR3 nucleotides are TGTGCCAGCAGTCCTGGGGCCCCACGGACCCAGTACTTC. The V call is TRBV6-5, the J call TRBJ2-5; D may be TRBD1 (5 bases). The CDR3 contains 13 residues. V dropped 5 bases and J dropped 7 bases, with 14 bases sitting between them. Germline loops: CDR1 MNHEY, CDR2 SVGAGI.